These 16 T cell receptor beta chains share one sample of origin, sequenced in a study of control samples from healthy donors and cancer patients. The table came from immunoSEQ multiplex PCR; TCRdb's copy has only in-frame clones and leaves some out. The table records a few hundred thousand clones, 90% of them present only once. The specimen was PBMCs. These receptors were obtained from a man in his forties or fifties with head and neck cancer.

V gene TRBV11-2 combines with J gene TRBJ1-2, with 10 bases aligning to TRBD1. The CDR3 spans 17 residues. Germline trimming cut 5 bases from V and 2 bases from J; bases unmatched to any gene: 11. CDR1 and CDR2 (germline): SGHAT, FQNNGV. This CDR3 is CASSPSGTGASNYGYTF. The CDR3, as DNA: TGTGCCAGCAGCCCCTCCGGGACAGGGGCCTCCAACTATGGCTACACCTTC.

This rearrangement joins TRBV28 to TRBJ2-5, with 8 bases aligning to TRBD2. Unmatched junction bases numbered 8, after V lost 6 bases and J lost 5 bases. The CDR3 runs 14 residues. Germline V gene sequence: CDR1 MDHEN, CDR2 SYDVKM. The CDR3 reads CASSLQGGGETQYF. CDR3 coding DNA: TGTGCCAGCAGCCTGCAGGGCGGGGGGGAGACCCAGTACTTC.

V usage is TRBV28 and J usage is TRBJ1-5; no clear D. CDR3 length equals 15 residues. Trimming stripped 7 bases from V and 0 bases from J, with 13 bases between. CDR1 is MDHEN, CDR2 SYDVKM, per germline. The CDR3 protein is CASTGPQSSNQPQHF. As DNA, the CDR3 is TGTGCCAGCACCGGCCCGCAGAGTAGCAATCAGCCCCAGCATTTT.

This clone was observed a single time. V usage is TRBV28 and J usage is TRBJ1-5, with unresolved D. The CDR3 has 13 residues. The V gene's germline CDR1 is MDHEN and CDR2 SYDVKM. V gave up 4 bases and J gave up 9 bases, with 13 bases separating them. The CDR3 protein is CASSYRRPGPQHF. The CDR3, as DNA: TGTGCCAGCAGTTATCGCAGGCCTGGGCCCCAGCATTTT.

The chain employs TRBV12-5 and TRBJ2-3; D is unresolved. CDR3 size: 17 residues. Trimming pared 4 bases from V and 5 bases from J, leaving 22 bases between. CDR1 is LGHNT and CDR2 is FRNRAP in the germline V gene. CDR3 residues: CASGYHLLTGVGDTQYF. CDR3 nucleotides: TGTGCTAGTGGTTACCACCTCCTGACCGGTGTTGGAGATACGCAGTATTTT.

The V and J genes are TRBV2 and TRBJ1-4, with D unclear. The CDR3 totals 15 residues. The germline CDR1 and CDR2 sequences are SNHLY and FYNNEI. Between the trimmed V and J ends, which lost 4 bases and 5 bases, there was a span of 14 bases. CDR3 residues: CASSVNNRENEKLFF. CDR3 DNA: TGTGCCAGCAGTGTTAACAACCGGGAAAATGAAAAACTGTTTTTT.

CDR3 sequence reads: CASSLEGTASYEQYF. In nucleotides, the CDR3 is TGTGCCAGCAGTTTAGAGGGGACGGCTTCCTACGAGCAGTACTTC. The J gene is TRBJ2-7, the V gene TRBV27, with D tentatively TRBD1 or TRBD2 (5 bases each). The CDR3 totals 15 residues. The germline V gene encodes CDR1 MNHEY and CDR2 SMNVEV (reference sequence). The V gene lost 2 bases and the J gene lost 1 base, with 12 bases spanning the gap.

The chain joins TRBV6-5 to TRBJ1-5; D is perhaps TRBD1 (6 bases). In germline, CDR1 is MNHEY, CDR2 SVGAGI. The CDR3 spans 14 residues. Trimming took 2 bases from V and 4 from J, leaving 9 bases between them. As DNA, the CDR3 is TGTGCCAGCAGTTACGGTACAGGGAATCAGCCCCAGCATTTT. It translates to CASSYGTGNQPQHF.

V usage is TRBV30 and J usage is TRBJ2-3; either TRBD1 or TRBD2 may fit D (6 bases each). The CDR3 has 14 residues. The germline CDR1 and CDR2 sequences are GTSNPN and SVGIG (reference sequence). V was cut by 1 base and J by 3 bases, with 11 bases left in between. In DNA, the CDR3 is TGTGCCTGGAGTGATCGGGGGCCAACAGATACGCAGTATTTT. Protein product: CAWSDRGPTDTQYF.

The chain couples TRBV7-2 to TRBJ2-5; TRBD1 might be the D (6 bases). Trimming pared 1 base from V and 5 bases from J, leaving 14 bases between. The CDR3 totals 15 residues. Per germline, CDR1 SGHTA and CDR2 FQGNSA. The CDR3 nucleotides read TGTGCCAGCAGCTTAGATCCAGGGGTAGGGGAGACCCAGTACTTC. It is translated as CASSLDPGVGETQYF.

This chain joins TRBV30 and TRBJ1-6; 8 positions agree with TRBD1. The CDR3 spans 15 residues. V was clipped by 0 bases and J by 8 bases; unmatched bases: 6. CDR1 and CDR2 (germline): GTSNPN, SVGIG (reference sequence). CDR3 region: CAWSVFQGADSPLHF. As DNA, the CDR3 is TGTGCCTGGAGTGTGTTTCAGGGGGCAGATTCACCCCTCCACTTT.

V is TRBV28 and J is TRBJ1-2, with D possibly being TRBD1 (5 bases). V lost 4 bases and J lost 4, with 13 bases in between. CDR1 and CDR2 from the germline V gene are MDHEN and SYDVKM. The CDR3 length is 14 residues. The CDR3 loop reads CASSYLQATYGYTF. In nucleotides, the CDR3 is TGTGCCAGCAGTTATTTACAGGCGACCTATGGCTACACCTTC.

This clone showed up just a few times. The chain employs TRBV25-1 and TRBJ1-4, with 7 bases that match TRBD1. Germline V lookup: CDR1 MGHDK, CDR2 SYGVNS. Trimming took 4 bases from V and 7 from J; bases not matched to a gene: 9. The CDR3 loop spans 15 amino acids. The CDR3, as DNA: TGTGCCAGCAGTGGTCAGGGGGTAGTGACTGAAAAACTGTTTTTT. It codes for CASSGQGVVTEKLFF. The full variable domain, completed using reference TRBV25-1 and TRBJ1-4, is EADIYQTPRYLVIGTGKKITLECSQTMGHDKMYWYQQDPGMELHLIHYSYGVNSTEKGDLSSESTVSRIRTEHFPLTLESARPSHTSQYLCASSGQGVVTEKLFFGSGTQLSVL.

V is TRBV11-2 and J is TRBJ1-1; a weak D match, TRBD1 (5 bases). The CDR3 loop spans 14 amino acids. V gave up 6 bases and J gave up 4 bases, with 15 bases separating them. Per the germline V gene, CDR1 is SGHAT and CDR2 is FQNNGV. CDR3: CASRGIWGSTEAFF. For the CDR3, the DNA is TGTGCCAGCAGAGGGATATGGGGGTCCACTGAAGCTTTCTTT. Combining the CDR3 with reference TRBV11-2 and TRBJ1-1 gives the whole variable domain EAGVAQSPRYKIIEKRQSVAFWCNPISGHATLYWYQQILGQGPKLLIQFQNNGVVDDSQLPKDRFSAERLKGVDSTLKIQPAKLEDSAVYLCASRGIWGSTEAFFGQGTRLTVV.

The rearrangement uses TRBV25-1 and TRBJ1-2; D remains unclear. This CDR3 spans 12 amino acids. Germline CDR1 and CDR2: MGHDK and SYGVNS. V lost 1 base, J lost 6 bases, and 6 bases lay in between. The CDR3 coding sequence is TGTGCCAGCAGTGAATTAAGCCATGGCTACACCTTC. Protein sequence: CASSELSHGYTF.

V is TRBV7-9 and J is TRBJ1-1; no clear D. From germline, CDR1 is SEHNR and CDR2 FQNEAQ (reference sequence). The V gene lost 5 bases and the J gene lost 1 base, with 17 bases spanning the gap. The CDR3 runs to 16 residues. DNA for the CDR3: TGTGCCAGCAGCCCTGATCTTCCAGCCGGGAACACTGAAGCTTTCTTT. This translates into CASSPDLPAGNTEAFF.